This is a list of T cell receptor beta chains from one sample in a study of radiotherapy plus CTLA-4 blockade in lung cancer. TCRdb keeps only in-frame clones here, not all; method: immunoSEQ multiplex PCR. This table has 85,000 to 130,000 clones, more than 70% appearing once. Specimen: peripheral blood, collected from a patient treated with radiotherapy plus ipilimumab. All receptors come from a human donor with non-small cell lung cancer that progressed on radiotherapy plus ipilimumab. Some clones in this sample may be carry-over from other donors' samples. Both conserved end residues are part of each CDR3. The order of the fields is D gene, clone size, J gene, V gene, CDR3 DNA, CDR3 protein. A D gene is named only where the DNA matches it firmly. Some rows mark clone size as missing; the rest say once, few, many or name a class of expanded clone.

d_gene: TRBD2
abundance: NA
j_gene: TRBJ2-1
v_gene: TRBV4-3
CDR3nt: TGCGCCAGCAGCCCAATAGCGGGGGGGTCCTACAATGAGCAGTTCTTC
CDR3aa: CASSPIAGGSYNEQFF

d_gene: NA
abundance: NA
j_gene: TRBJ2-7
v_gene: TRBV15
CDR3nt: TGTGCCACCAGCAGAGACGGAAGCCCACTCTACGAGCAGTACTTC
CDR3aa: CATSRDGSPLYEQYF

d_gene: TRBD1
abundance: NA
j_gene: TRBJ2-5
v_gene: TRBV7-8
CDR3nt: TGTGCCAGCAGCCTGGACAGGGGAGAGACCCAGTACTTC
CDR3aa: CASSLDRGETQYF

d_gene: NA
abundance: NA
j_gene: TRBJ1-4
v_gene: TRBV30
CDR3nt: TGTGCCTGTTTGAGGGTGGGGATCGGGGTTGAAAAACTGTTTTTT
CDR3aa: CACLRVGIGVEKLFF

d_gene: NA
abundance: NA
j_gene: TRBJ2-2
v_gene: TRBV7-2
CDR3nt: TGTGCCAGCAGCTTAGCGCAGTTGGGGGGAGGATATTCCGGGGAGCTGTTTTTT
CDR3aa: CASSLAQLGGGYSGELFF

d_gene: TRBD1
abundance: NA
j_gene: TRBJ1-1
v_gene: TRBV27
CDR3nt: TGTGCCAGCAGTAGAGGACAGGGGGTGGGTGAAGCTTTCTTT
CDR3aa: CASSRGQGVGEAFF

d_gene: TRBD2
abundance: NA
j_gene: TRBJ2-3
v_gene: TRBV6-5
CDR3nt: TGTGCCAGCAGCGTGACTAGCGGATTCCTTAATACGCAGTATTTT
CDR3aa: CASSVTSGFLNTQYF

d_gene: NA
abundance: NA
j_gene: TRBJ2-5
v_gene: TRBV13
CDR3nt: TGTGCCAGCAGCCAGGACTTAGGTCAGGAGACCCAGTACTTC
CDR3aa: CASSQDLGQETQYF

d_gene: NA
abundance: NA
j_gene: TRBJ1-1
v_gene: TRBV5-1
CDR3nt: TGCGCCAGTAGTATCAGGGGTGAGAACACTGAAGCTTTCTTT
CDR3aa: CASSIRGENTEAFF

d_gene: NA
abundance: NA
j_gene: TRBJ2-7
v_gene: TRBV10-3
CDR3nt: TGTGCCATCAGTGAGGCCTACGAGCAGTACTTC
CDR3aa: CAISEAYEQYF

d_gene: NA
abundance: once
j_gene: TRBJ1-4
v_gene: TRBV15
CDR3nt: TGTGACACCAGCAGAGGGCAGGGCCCAAGTGCAACTAATGAAAAACTGTTTTTT
CDR3aa: CDTSRGQGPSATNEKLFF

d_gene: NA
abundance: NA
j_gene: TRBJ1-1
v_gene: TRBV5-4
CDR3nt: TGTGCCAGCAGCTGGGGCCTAGGGGTTTTAGGAGAAAACACTGAAGCTTTCTTT
CDR3aa: CASSWGLGVLGENTEAFF

d_gene: TRBD1
abundance: NA
j_gene: TRBJ2-7
v_gene: TRBV5-1
CDR3nt: TGCGCCAGCAGCTTGGATGACAGGGTTACTTACGAGCAGTACTTC
CDR3aa: CASSLDDRVTYEQYF

d_gene: NA
abundance: NA
j_gene: TRBJ2-1
v_gene: TRBV10-3
CDR3nt: TGTGCCATCAGTGATCCCCCATGGGAGCAGTTCTTC
CDR3aa: CAISDPPWEQFF

d_gene: NA
abundance: NA
j_gene: TRBJ1-5
v_gene: TRBV21-1
CDR3nt: TGTGCCAGCATTAAGGGCTTCGTCAATCAGCCCCAGCATTTT
CDR3aa: CASIKGFVNQPQHF

d_gene: TRBD1
abundance: NA
j_gene: TRBJ1-2
v_gene: TRBV28
CDR3nt: TGTGCCAGCAGTTTTTATGGGACAGGGAGATATGGCTACACCTTC
CDR3aa: CASSFYGTGRYGYTF

d_gene: NA
abundance: NA
j_gene: TRBJ1-2
v_gene: TRBV28
CDR3nt: TGTGCCAGCACCCCCCTATGGCAGGGAGGCTACACCTTC
CDR3aa: CASTPLWQGGYTF

d_gene: TRBD1
abundance: NA
j_gene: TRBJ2-7
v_gene: TRBV11-2
CDR3nt: TGTGCCAGCAGCTTAGACACAGGGGGCCGATACGAGCAGTACTTC
CDR3aa: CASSLDTGGRYEQYF

d_gene: NA
abundance: NA
j_gene: TRBJ2-3
v_gene: TRBV4-3
CDR3nt: TGCGCCAGCAGCCAAGATACGGCAGCAGGAAGCACAGATACGCAGTATTTT
CDR3aa: CASSQDTAAGSTDTQYF

d_gene: NA
abundance: NA
j_gene: TRBJ2-4
v_gene: TRBV27
CDR3nt: TGTGCCAGCAGTCAGAGACAGGGGGTAAGCGGGGGAGGCATTCAGTACTTC
CDR3aa: CASSQRQGVSGGGIQYF

d_gene: NA
abundance: NA
j_gene: TRBJ2-2
v_gene: TRBV9
CDR3nt: TGTGCCAGCAGGAACAGGGTAGGGACCGGGGAGCTGTTTTTT
CDR3aa: CASRNRVGTGELFF

d_gene: TRBD1
abundance: NA
j_gene: TRBJ2-7
v_gene: TRBV5-6
CDR3nt: TGTGCCAGCAGCTTAGCGACAGGGGGCGCCTACATCGGGCAGTACTTC
CDR3aa: CASSLATGGAYIGQYF

d_gene: NA
abundance: NA
j_gene: TRBJ2-7
v_gene: TRBV4-3
CDR3nt: TGCGCCAGCAGCCAAGCGGACAGTCCAGCGCAGTACTTC
CDR3aa: CASSQADSPAQYF

d_gene: NA
abundance: NA
j_gene: TRBJ2-5
v_gene: TRBV4-1
CDR3nt: TGCGCCAGCAGCCAAGATGGCAGGGGGGGCCGTTTCGAGGCCCAGTACTTC
CDR3aa: CASSQDGRGGRFEAQYF

d_gene: NA
abundance: NA
j_gene: TRBJ2-7
v_gene: TRBV27
CDR3nt: TGTGCCAGCAGGGGACGGACCCAAGGGGACTACGAGCAGTACTTC
CDR3aa: CASRGRTQGDYEQYF

d_gene: NA
abundance: NA
j_gene: TRBJ1-2
v_gene: TRBV28
CDR3nt: TGTGCCAGCAGTTTAGGGGGTGTGGGGACCACCTTC
CDR3aa: CASSLGGVGTTF

d_gene: NA
abundance: once
j_gene: TRBJ2-2
v_gene: TRBV6-6
CDR3nt: TGTGCCAGCAGTTACCCCCTGACGGGGGAGCTGTTTTTT
CDR3aa: CASSYPLTGELFF

d_gene: NA
abundance: NA
j_gene: TRBJ1-1
v_gene: TRBV5-1
CDR3nt: TGCGCCAGCAGCTTGGAGGGGATAGGCACTGAAGCTTTCTTT
CDR3aa: CASSLEGIGTEAFF

d_gene: NA
abundance: NA
j_gene: TRBJ2-4
v_gene: TRBV2
CDR3nt: TGTGCCAGCAGTGGGTTGGGGGAAACGGATTTGGGGTACTTC
CDR3aa: CASSGLGETDLGYF

d_gene: NA
abundance: NA
j_gene: TRBJ2-3
v_gene: TRBV12-2
CDR3nt: TGTGCAAGTCGCTTAGCGGTGACTAGCGGGGGTTCAGATACGCAGTATTTT
CDR3aa: CASRLAVTSGGSDTQYF

d_gene: NA
abundance: NA
j_gene: TRBJ1-4
v_gene: TRBV29-1
CDR3nt: TGCAGCGTCGCCTGGGGGGCGAGGGAAAAACTGTTTTTT
CDR3aa: CSVAWGAREKLFF

d_gene: NA
abundance: NA
j_gene: TRBJ1-3
v_gene: TRBV7-8
CDR3nt: TGTGCCAGCAGCTCAGGACGGGATCTGTGGGGAAACACCATATATTTT
CDR3aa: CASSSGRDLWGNTIYF

d_gene: TRBD2
abundance: few
j_gene: TRBJ2-4
v_gene: TRBV2
CDR3nt: TGTGCCAGCAGCCCCCTTAGCGGGGTGGGCAAAAACATTCAGTACTTC
CDR3aa: CASSPLSGVGKNIQYF

d_gene: NA
abundance: NA
j_gene: TRBJ2-5
v_gene: TRBV5-1
CDR3nt: TGCGCCAGCACCCGACTGGGGGAAGAGACCCAGTACTTC
CDR3aa: CASTRLGEETQYF

d_gene: NA
abundance: NA
j_gene: TRBJ1-6
v_gene: TRBV9
CDR3nt: TGTGCCAGCAGCCCCATGTGGGCTGCGGAGAATTCACCCCTCCACTTT
CDR3aa: CASSPMWAAENSPLHF

d_gene: NA
abundance: NA
j_gene: TRBJ1-1
v_gene: TRBV7-9
CDR3nt: TGTGCCAGCAGCTCCGAGGGGTTCACTGAAGCTTTCTTT
CDR3aa: CASSSEGFTEAFF

d_gene: TRBD1
abundance: once
j_gene: TRBJ1-2
v_gene: TRBV5-1
CDR3nt: TGCGCCAGCAGCTTGGATGGGACAGGGGATGGCTACACCTTC
CDR3aa: CASSLDGTGDGYTF

d_gene: TRBD1
abundance: NA
j_gene: TRBJ1-4
v_gene: TRBV9
CDR3nt: TGTGCCAGCAGCAGAGGGGGCGGTGAAAAACTGTTTTTT
CDR3aa: CASSRGGGEKLFF

d_gene: NA
abundance: NA
j_gene: TRBJ2-3
v_gene: TRBV6-4
CDR3nt: TGTGCCAGCAGTGAGACCTTCACAGATACGCAGTATTTT
CDR3aa: CASSETFTDTQYF

d_gene: NA
abundance: few
j_gene: TRBJ1-3
v_gene: TRBV11-3
CDR3nt: TGTGCCAGCAGCCTCGGACTGCCTGGAAACACCATATATTTT
CDR3aa: CASSLGLPGNTIYF

d_gene: TRBD2
abundance: NA
j_gene: TRBJ2-1
v_gene: TRBV5-6
CDR3nt: TGTGCCAGCAGCCGAGCGGGGTTTTCCTACAATGAGCAGTTCTTC
CDR3aa: CASSRAGFSYNEQFF

d_gene: TRBD1
abundance: once
j_gene: TRBJ2-7
v_gene: TRBV29-1
CDR3nt: TGCAGCGTTGGACGACAGGGCAGCCTTAAATTC
CDR3aa: CSVGRQGSLKF

d_gene: TRBD1
abundance: NA
j_gene: TRBJ1-5
v_gene: TRBV19
CDR3nt: TGTGCCAGTTCAGACAGGGAACAGCCCCAGCATTTT
CDR3aa: CASSDREQPQHF

d_gene: NA
abundance: once
j_gene: TRBJ1-6
v_gene: TRBV19
CDR3nt: TGTGCCAGTAGCTCTGACTTCGATTCACCCCTCCACTTT
CDR3aa: CASSSDFDSPLHF

d_gene: NA
abundance: NA
j_gene: TRBJ2-2
v_gene: TRBV27
CDR3nt: TGTGCCAGCAGGGATACGAACACCGGGGAGCTGTTTTTT
CDR3aa: CASRDTNTGELFF

d_gene: NA
abundance: NA
j_gene: TRBJ1-1
v_gene: TRBV7-2
CDR3nt: TGTGCCAGCAGCCAAGGTTCGGGGGAGAACACTGAAGCTTTCTTT
CDR3aa: CASSQGSGENTEAFF

d_gene: NA
abundance: NA
j_gene: TRBJ1-4
v_gene: TRBV29-1
CDR3nt: TGCAGCGTCAGCCGACGGACAACTAATGAAAAACTGTTTTTT
CDR3aa: CSVSRRTTNEKLFF

d_gene: NA
abundance: NA
j_gene: TRBJ1-2
v_gene: TRBV5-6
CDR3nt: TGTGCCAGCAGCTTGGGGGCGGCCAGTACCCGCTACACCTTC
CDR3aa: CASSLGAASTRYTF

d_gene: NA
abundance: NA
j_gene: TRBJ2-2
v_gene: TRBV28
CDR3nt: TGTGCCAGCAGTTTAGGTAGCCGGGACACCGGGGAGCTGTTTTTT
CDR3aa: CASSLGSRDTGELFF

d_gene: TRBD2
abundance: NA
j_gene: TRBJ2-1
v_gene: TRBV27
CDR3nt: TGTGCCAGCAGTTTATACCGGGGGGGCGTTTATGAGCAGTTCTTC
CDR3aa: CASSLYRGGVYEQFF

d_gene: TRBD1
abundance: NA
j_gene: TRBJ1-1
v_gene: TRBV19
CDR3nt: TGTGCCAGTAGGAAAGACAGGGACGCTGAAGCTTTCTTT
CDR3aa: CASRKDRDAEAFF